This is a list of T cell receptor beta chains from one sample in a study of cytotoxic CD8 clonotypes in ibrutinib-treated CLL. Data came from immunoSEQ multiplex PCR; TCRdb stores just in-frame clones and leaves some out. This sample has around 330,000 clones, with about 61% found just once. Sequences were derived from PBMCs, sampled after 36 months of ibrutinib treatment. The receptors were gathered from a human donor with chronic lymphocytic leukemia. Each CDR3 is given with its conserved first and last residue.

v_gene: TRBV20-1
j_gene: TRBJ1-1
len: 11
CDR3aa: CTTLRWTEAFF

v_gene: TRBV7-8
j_gene: TRBJ2-7
len: 12
CDR3aa: CASSLSSDEQYF

v_gene: TRBV29-1
j_gene: TRBJ2-1
len: 13
CDR3aa: CSVSGRLFDEQFF

v_gene: TRBV29-1
j_gene: TRBJ2-6
len: 14
CDR3aa: CSVQTGTGANVLTF

v_gene: TRBV7-9
j_gene: TRBJ2-3
len: 17
CDR3aa: CASSLVLYRGGTDTQYF

v_gene: TRBV29-1
j_gene: TRBJ2-5
len: 13
CDR3aa: CSVVAGGKETQYF

v_gene: TRBV28
j_gene: TRBJ2-7
len: 12
CDR3aa: CASSETVYEQYF

v_gene: TRBV29-1
j_gene: TRBJ2-3
len: 17
CDR3aa: CSVEGTTWDRGTDTQYF

v_gene: TRBV29-1
j_gene: TRBJ1-2
len: 11
CDR3aa: CSVAGEAGYTF

v_gene: TRBV7-2
j_gene: TRBJ2-1
len: 18
CDR3aa: CASSLRGLAKSSYNEQFF

v_gene: TRBV5-4
j_gene: TRBJ2-1
len: 16
CDR3aa: CASSLQELRPYNEQFF

v_gene: TRBV18
j_gene: TRBJ2-7
len: 18
CDR3aa: CASSPLSTTKDRLYEQYF

v_gene: TRBV7-7
j_gene: TRBJ2-7
len: 15
CDR3aa: CASNPYREGRRGQYF

v_gene: TRBV15
j_gene: TRBJ1-1
len: 14
CDR3aa: CATRDPGGDTEAFF

v_gene: TRBV6-5
j_gene: TRBJ2-5
len: 15
CDR3aa: CASSYWTGEQETQYF

v_gene: TRBV28
j_gene: TRBJ1-4
len: 15
CDR3aa: CASSSDSTLMKKLFF

v_gene: TRBV19
j_gene: TRBJ1-1
len: 12
CDR3aa: CASSQSNTEAFF

v_gene: TRBV7-2
j_gene: TRBJ2-7
len: 14
CDR3aa: CASSPRDRTYEQYF

v_gene: TRBV14
j_gene: TRBJ2-3
len: 16
CDR3aa: CASSQVNGGGADTQYF

v_gene: TRBV9
j_gene: TRBJ2-3
len: 15
CDR3aa: CASSAVGDYTDTQYF

v_gene: TRBV6-5
j_gene: TRBJ2-1
len: 15
CDR3aa: CASSLQGTFYNEQFF

v_gene: TRBV28
j_gene: TRBJ2-5
len: 20
CDR3aa: CASSLPSGTATRWGQETQYF

v_gene: TRBV19
j_gene: TRBJ2-4
len: 16
CDR3aa: CASSSQDRGSSVVQYF

v_gene: TRBV5-1
j_gene: TRBJ1-1
len: 17
CDR3aa: CASRLSPFGRKDTEAFF

v_gene: TRBV13
j_gene: TRBJ2-7
len: 11
CDR3aa: CASSLAPEQYF

v_gene: TRBV6-5
j_gene: TRBJ2-7
len: 13
CDR3aa: CASGQDLSYEQYF

v_gene: TRBV27
j_gene: TRBJ1-2
len: 13
CDR3aa: CASSNSDFYGYTF

v_gene: TRBV5-1
j_gene: TRBJ2-7
len: 13
CDR3aa: CASSYPRVHEQYF

v_gene: TRBV10-2
j_gene: TRBJ2-7
len: 14
CDR3aa: CASSAAGGTGEQYF

v_gene: TRBV28
j_gene: TRBJ2-2
len: 21
CDR3aa: CASSLAHRGMWLAGASGELFF

v_gene: TRBV2
j_gene: TRBJ2-3
len: 15
CDR3aa: CASGEVTGPTDTQYF